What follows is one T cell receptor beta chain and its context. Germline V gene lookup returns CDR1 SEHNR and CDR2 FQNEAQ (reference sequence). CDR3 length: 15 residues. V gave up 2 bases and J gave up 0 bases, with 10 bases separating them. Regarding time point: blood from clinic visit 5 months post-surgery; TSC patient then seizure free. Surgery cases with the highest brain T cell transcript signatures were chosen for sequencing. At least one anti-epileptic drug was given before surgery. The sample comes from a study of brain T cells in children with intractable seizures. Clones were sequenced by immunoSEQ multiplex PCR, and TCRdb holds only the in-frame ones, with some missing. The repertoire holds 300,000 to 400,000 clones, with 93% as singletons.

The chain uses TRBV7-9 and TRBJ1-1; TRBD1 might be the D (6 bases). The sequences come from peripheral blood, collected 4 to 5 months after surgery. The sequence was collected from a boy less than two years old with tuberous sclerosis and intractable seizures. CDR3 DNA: TGTGCCAGCAGCTTACCCGGACAGATGAACACTGAAGCTTTCTTT. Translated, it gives CASSLPGQMNTEAFF.